The 15 T cell receptor beta chains presented below share a single source sample, sequenced in a study of blood T cell repertoires in COVID-19. Libraries were prepared by immunoSEQ multiplex PCR; TCRdb keeps only in-frame clonotypes and omits some of them. Among approximately 150,000 clones listed, 80% were seen once. The sample taken for sequencing was peripheral blood. These receptors were collected from a man aged 65-85 years who had recovered from COVID-19.

V gene TRBV30 combines with J gene TRBJ2-7, with a weak D call TRBD2 (6 bases). Germline V gene data show CDR1 as GTSNPN and CDR2 as SVGIG (reference sequence). V lost 0 bases, J lost 4 bases, and 10 bases lay in between. The CDR3 contains 13 residues. In DNA, the CDR3 is TGTGCCTGGAGTGTAACCGGGGGTTACGAGCAGTACTTC. This sequence encodes CAWSVTGGYEQYF.

The J gene is TRBJ1-1, the V gene TRBV4-1; D unresolved. The germline V gene encodes CDR1 MGHRA and CDR2 YSYEKL. The CDR3 sequence is 14 residues long. V lost 0 bases, J lost 7 bases, and 12 bases lay in between. The CDR3 nucleotides are TGCGCCAGCAGCCAAGATCGGCCGGCGGGTGAAGCTTTCTTT. Translated, it gives CASSQDRPAGEAFF.

This CDR3 is CASSYSVAGYNEQFF. CDR3 sequence (DNA): TGTGCCAGCAGTTATTCCGTAGCGGGGTACAATGAGCAGTTCTTC. The J gene is TRBJ2-1, the V gene TRBV6-2 or TRBV6-3; TRBD2 aligns across 8 bases. Trimming took 3 bases from V and 4 from J; bases not matched to a gene: 5. The CDR3 sequence is 15 residues long. Germline V CDR1 and CDR2: MNHEY, SVGEGT.

The chain couples TRBV18 to TRBJ1-3; D perhaps matches TRBD1 (6 bases). The CDR3 length is 16 residues. Trimming pared 1 base from V and 0 bases from J, leaving 10 bases between. Per the germline V gene, CDR1 is KGHSH and CDR2 is LQKENI. As DNA, the CDR3 is TGTGCCAGCTCACCACTACAGGGCCTCTCTGGAAACACCATATATTTT. Amino acids: CASSPLQGLSGNTIYF.

The genes are TRBV2 and TRBJ2-1; 8 bases line up with TRBD2. There are 16 residues in the CDR3. Trimming removed 5 bases from V and 9 bases from J; junction bases left unmatched: 15. Germline V lookup: CDR1 SNHLY, CDR2 FYNNEI. CDR3 loop: CASSPRLAGLGGEQFF. The DNA for the CDR3 is TGTGCCAGCAGTCCCCGGCTAGCGGGCCTGGGGGGTGAGCAGTTCTTC.

This chain links TRBV13 with TRBJ2-1; TRBD2 agrees at 7 bases. CDR1 and CDR2 (germline): PRHDT, FYEKMQ (reference sequence). CDR3 length: 17 amino acids. V lost 1 base to trimming and J lost 3 bases; unmatched junction nucleotides: 9. The CDR3, as DNA: TGTGCCAGCAGCTTAGCCCGCGCTAGCGGAAACTACAATGAGCAGTTCTTC. Translated, it gives CASSLARASGNYNEQFF. Based on the CDR3 plus reference TRBV13 and TRBJ2-1, the full variable domain is AAGVIQSPRHLIKEKRETATLKCYPIPRHDTVYWYQQGPGQDPQFLISFYEKMQSDKGSIPDRFSAQQFSDYHSELNMSSLELGDSALYFCASSLARASGNYNEQFFGPGTRLTVL.

This chain's CDR3 is CASSPGWTSGRSGANVLTF. CDR3 sequence (DNA): TGCGCCAGCAGCCCGGGGTGGACTAGCGGACGCTCTGGGGCCAACGTCCTGACTTTC. The chain uses TRBV5-1 and TRBJ2-6; TRBD2 matches at 10 bases. V gave up 4 bases and J gave up 0 bases; unmatched junction bases: 10. The CDR3 spans 19 residues. From germline, CDR1 is SGHRS and CDR2 YFSETQ.

The chain employs TRBV29-1 and TRBJ2-3; D is possibly TRBD1 (5 bases). V was clipped by 2 bases and J by 2 bases, with 8 bases between them. Germline V gene data show CDR1 as SQVTM and CDR2 as ANQGSEA. The CDR3 loop spans 13 amino acids. In nucleotides, the CDR3 is TGCAGCGTTGAAAGACAGAACACAGATACGCAGTATTTT. Its protein is CSVERQNTDTQYF.

A single count supports this clone. The chain uses TRBV20-1 and TRBJ2-7, with D perhaps TRBD2 (5 bases). V shed 6 bases and J shed 2 bases, with 8 bases lying between them. Germline lookup yields CDR1 DFQATT and CDR2 SNEGSKA (reference sequence). The CDR3 is 11 residues long. In DNA, the CDR3 is TGCAGTGCCGGGATGCCCTACGAGCAGTACTTC. It codes for CSAGMPYEQYF.

The chain links TRBV5-6 to TRBJ2-5; perhaps TRBD2 as D (6 bases). Trimming removed 4 bases at V and 13 bases at J, with 14 bases between. Germline loops: CDR1 SGHDT, CDR2 YYEEEE. The CDR3 loop spans 11 amino acids. The CDR3 nucleotides are TGTGCCAGCAGCCAGGGAGGACCGCTGTACTTC. Translated, it gives CASSQGGPLYF.

This chain uses TRBV5-1 with TRBJ2-5, with 7 bases aligning to TRBD1. This CDR3 spans 14 amino acids. Germline-derived CDR1 and CDR2 are SGHRS and YFSETQ. The V segment lost 0 bases and the J segment 1 base; nucleotides outside the gene matches: 0. CDR3 residues: CASSLGDSQETQYF. CDR3 nucleotide sequence: TGCGCCAGCAGCTTGGGGGACAGCCAAGAGACCCAGTACTTC. Based on the CDR3 plus reference TRBV5-1 and TRBJ2-5, the full variable domain is KAGVTQTPRYLIKTRGQQVTLSCSPISGHRSVSWYQQTPGQGLQFLFEYFSETQRNKGNFPGRFSGRQFSNSRSEMNVSTLELGDSALYLCASSLGDSQETQYFGPGTRLLVL.

This clone was counted once. The chain couples TRBV5-1 to TRBJ1-2; TRBD1 matches 7 bases. V was pared by 3 bases and J by 2 bases, with 4 bases of the junction left unmatched. Germline V gene lookup returns CDR1 SGHRS and CDR2 YFSETQ. This CDR3 is 14 amino acids long. The CDR3 coding sequence is TGCGCCAGCAGCTCAACGGGACAGAACTATGGCTACACCTTC. Translating it yields CASSSTGQNYGYTF.

Of note for this clone: Other DNA variants within this sample encode the same CDR3. The V gene is TRBV9, the J gene TRBJ1-3; weak D call: TRBD1 (5 bases). This CDR3 has 15 residues. Germline V gene data show CDR1 as SGDLS and CDR2 as YYNGEE. Trimming removed 3 bases from V and 0 bases from J, with 10 bases in between. CDR3 coding DNA: TGTGCCAGCAGCGCCTCAGGGAACTCTGGAAACACCATATATTTT. It is translated as CASSASGNSGNTIYF. Full variable domain (missing parts from reference TRBV9 and TRBJ1-3): DSGVTQTPKHLITATGQRVTLRCSPRSGDLSVYWYQQSLDQGLQFLIQYYNGEERAKGNILERFSAQQFPDLHSELNLSSLELGDSALYFCASSASGNSGNTIYFGEGSWLTVV.

J is TRBJ2-1 and V is TRBV4-1; 7 bases are a match to TRBD2. Trimming removed 4 bases from V and 0 bases from J; junction bases left unmatched: 9. This CDR3 is built from 17 residues. From germline, CDR1 is MGHRA and CDR2 YSYEKL. The CDR3 DNA follows: TGCGCCAGCAGCCTTGGGACTATCATTCACTCCTACAATGAGCAGTTCTTC. The encoded protein is CASSLGTIIHSYNEQFF.

The chain uses TRBV3-1 (or the pseudogene TRBV3-2) and TRBJ1-5; TRBD1 is a possible D gene (6 bases). The CDR3 runs to 17 residues. V was pared by 1 base and J by 1 base, with 14 bases between. The germline CDR1 and CDR2 sequences are LGHDT and YNNKEL (reference sequence). The CDR3: CASSQGVAGVSNQPQHF. The CDR3 nucleotides are TGTGCCAGCAGCCAAGGGGTGGCAGGGGTGAGCAATCAGCCCCAGCATTTT.